This entry lists 17 T cell receptor beta chains sequenced from one sample in a study of spatial heterogeneity in lung cancer. TCRdb used MiXCR to reprocess the 5' RACE reads, holding one entry per CDR3 protein. The sample has more than 15,000 distinct CDR3 sequences, over 20% seen once. Time point indicated: sample taken at primary tumor resection. No cells were sorted before sequencing. The whole RNA sequenced was extracted from tumor, nontumor lung or frozen PBMC. Material: PBMCs, obtained at surgery. The receptors shown here come from a female donor with early-stage non-small cell lung cancer.

The gene calls are TRBV12-3 or TRBV12-4 and TRBJ1-2, with D perhaps matching TRBD1 (6 bases). Trimming stripped 7 bases from V and 5 bases from J, with 17 bases between. This CDR3 is built from 14 residues. CDR3 sequence: CASNEQGPKYGYTF. The CDR3 DNA is TGTGCCAGCAACGAACAGGGACCCAAGTATGGCTACACCTTC.

This clonotype was seen many times. This sequence joins TRBV6-2 or TRBV6-3 and TRBJ1-1; no clear D gene. Germline V gives CDR1 MNHEY, CDR2 SVGEGT. The germline V and J ends were trimmed by 7 bases and 1 base, with 10 bases remaining between them. CDR3 length: 13 residues. The CDR3: CASNNNRNTEAFF. The CDR3 DNA is TGTGCCAGCAATAATAACAGGAACACTGAAGCTTTCTTT.

The chain joins TRBV6-5 to TRBJ2-3; D is uncertain. The CDR3 covers 12 residues. Germline V CDR1 and CDR2: MNHEY, SVGAGI. V was cut by 4 bases and J by 7 bases, with 9 bases left in between. CDR3 in DNA: TGTGCCAGCAGTTTCGCCGGGCATACGCAGTATTTT. Its translation is CASSFAGHTQYF.

V and J are TRBV6-1 and TRBJ1-1; D not resolved. CDR3 length: 16 amino acids. Germline-derived CDR1 and CDR2 are MNHNS and SASEGT. V lost 6 bases to trimming and J lost 1 base, with 18 bases between them. As DNA, the CDR3 is TGTGCCAGCAGGGTACACAGAAATAGGGCGAACACTGAAGCTTTCTTT. As protein: CASRVHRNRANTEAFF.

This clonotype was counted ten times or more. V usage is TRBV18 and J usage is TRBJ1-1, with D possibly matching TRBD1 (6 bases). The V and J ends lost 4 bases and 3 bases respectively, with 15 bases between them. CDR3 size: 15 residues. Germline-derived CDR1 and CDR2 are KGHSH and LQKENI. CDR3 in DNA: TGTGCCAGCTCACTACGCAGGGGTTCTGACACTGAAGCTTTCTTT. Encoded protein: CASSLRRGSDTEAFF.

The table lists this clonotype with many counts. The chain has TRBV4-3 and TRBJ2-3; D is perhaps TRBD2 (6 bases). This CDR3 is 16 amino acids long. Germline V gene sequence: CDR1 LGHNA, CDR2 YSLEER. The V end lost 4 bases, the J end lost 4 bases, and 18 bases lay between the germline ends. The CDR3, as DNA: TGCGCCAGCAGCCCGACCGGGACTGCTGGGTCAGATACGCAGTATTTT. Its translation: CASSPTGTAGSDTQYF.

This clonotype was counted at least ten times. The chain combines TRBV19 with TRBJ2-7; D may be TRBD2 (5 bases). The germline V and J ends were trimmed by 3 bases and 2 bases, with 14 bases remaining between them. Germline V gene sequence: CDR1 LNHDA, CDR2 SQIVND (reference sequence). This CDR3 is built from 15 residues. This chain's CDR3 is CASSIRTGGAYEQYF. The DNA of the CDR3 is TGTGCCAGTAGTATCCGGACTGGTGGGGCCTACGAGCAGTACTTC.

This clonotype came up many times. The CDR3 is CASSIRTASGNQPQHF. The CDR3 DNA reads TGTGCCAGTAGTATAAGGACAGCGAGCGGCAATCAGCCCCAGCATTTT. This chain links TRBV19 with TRBJ1-5; D is perhaps TRBD1 (6 bases). V was cut by 2 bases and J by 2 bases, with 13 bases left in between. This CDR3 has 16 residues. Germline V gene sequence: CDR1 LNHDA, CDR2 SQIVND (reference sequence).

By share, this clonotype ranks as medium-sized. The chain links TRBV12-5 to TRBJ2-3; 11 bases align to TRBD2. This CDR3 spans 14 amino acids. Trimming at V came to 8 bases and at J to 3 bases, leaving 4 bases not matched to a gene. Germline V gene data show CDR1 as LGHNT and CDR2 as FRNRAP. The CDR3 sequence: CASQASGRTDTQYF. The CDR3 nucleotides are TGTGCTAGTCAGGCTAGCGGGAGGACAGATACGCAGTATTTT.

The chain links TRBV25-1 to TRBJ1-5; 10 nucleotides match TRBD1. The CDR3 runs 14 residues. Germline V gene data show CDR1 as MGHDK and CDR2 as SYGVNS. The junction had 3 bases not matched to a gene; V was cut back by 4 bases and J by 6 bases. For the CDR3, the DNA is TGTGCCAGCAGTGGGACAGGGGGATCTCAGCCCCAGCATTTT. This sequence encodes CASSGTGGSQPQHF.

This clonotype was observed at least ten times. For the CDR3, the DNA is TGTGCCATCCAAGGACGGGAGGGTGGGTATGAGCAGTTCTTC. This encodes CAIQGREGGYEQFF. V and J are TRBV10-3 and TRBJ2-1; 8 nucleotides align to TRBD2. CDR3 length: 14 amino acids. Germline-derived CDR1 and CDR2 are ENHRY and SYGVKD. Trimming at V came to 8 bases and at J to 8 bases, leaving 11 bases not matched to a gene.

In its sample, this clonotype was seen many times. The chain has TRBV7-2 and TRBJ1-1, with a weak D call TRBD1 (6 bases). Germline CDR1 SGHTA, CDR2 FQGNSA. This CDR3 is 13 amino acids long. V was cut by 3 bases and J by 3 bases, with 8 bases left in between. The CDR3 loop is CASSFRQDTEAFF. The CDR3 nucleotides read TGTGCCAGCAGCTTCCGACAGGACACTGAAGCTTTCTTT.

This clonotype was detected many times. The CDR3, as DNA: TGTGCCAGCAGCGTAATAGCGGGAGGCTCCTACAATGAGCAGTTCTTC. Translation: CASSVIAGGSYNEQFF. This chain uses TRBV7-9 with TRBJ2-1; 10 positions agree with TRBD2. Per the germline V gene, CDR1 is SEHNR and CDR2 is FQNEAQ (reference sequence). The V segment lost 5 bases and the J segment 0 bases; nucleotides outside the gene matches: 4. This CDR3 region has 16 residues.

In its sample, this clonotype is medium-sized. This chain connects TRBV12-3 or TRBV12-4 to TRBJ2-5, with TRBD2 matching 9 bases. CDR3 length: 14 amino acids. V was clipped by 5 bases and J by 12 bases; unmatched bases: 13. Here the CDR3 DNA reads TGTGCCAGCAGTCCGAGGACTAGCGCGGCGGCGGAGTACTTC. Amino acid sequence: CASSPRTSAAAEYF.

This clonotype has at least ten counts. The chain links TRBV11-2 to TRBJ1-1; 8 nucleotides match TRBD1. Germline V gene data show CDR1 as SGHAT and CDR2 as FQNNGV. CDR3 length equals 16 residues. The V and J ends lost 5 bases and 1 base, in that order; junction bases with no gene match: 9. CDR3 in amino acids: CASSRVSGTGNTEAFF. The CDR3 DNA reads TGTGCCAGCAGCCGGGTTAGCGGGACAGGGAACACTGAAGCTTTCTTT. The entire variable domain, with the rest obtained from reference TRBV11-2 and TRBJ1-1, is as follows: EAGVAQSPRYKIIEKRQSVAFWCNPISGHATLYWYQQILGQGPKLLIQFQNNGVVDDSQLPKDRFSAERLKGVDSTLKIQPAKLEDSAVYLCASSRVSGTGNTEAFFGQGTRLTVV.

In this sample, this clonotype is medium-sized. The chain recombines TRBV27 with TRBJ2-7; TRBD1 aligns across 9 bases. Trimming at V came to 5 bases and at J to 3 bases, leaving 11 bases not matched to a gene. The CDR3 totals 16 residues. CDR1 and CDR2 from the germline V gene are MNHEY and SMNVEV (reference sequence). CDR3 DNA: TGTGCCAGCAGTCCCCGAAGGACAGGGGCGAACTACGAGCAGTACTTC. It is translated as CASSPRRTGANYEQYF.

In this sample, this clonotype turned up many times. V gene TRBV29-1 combines with J gene TRBJ1-2; 7 bases agree with TRBD1. The CDR3 is 13 amino acids. Germline CDR1 and CDR2: SQVTM and ANQGSEA. Trimming cost V 0 bases and J 5 bases; bases outside gene matches: 3. The CDR3 protein is CSVEEGQRYGYTF. The CDR3, as DNA: TGCAGCGTTGAAGAGGGACAGCGGTATGGCTACACCTTC.